These T cell receptor beta chains were read from a single sample in a study of T cell clonotyping in hematopoietic cell transplantation. Libraries were prepared by immunoSEQ multiplex PCR; TCRdb keeps only in-frame clonotypes and omits some of them. The sample shows 17,000 or so clones, 85% to 90% of them seen only once. The sample consisted of peripheral blood mononuclear cells. The receptors stem from a middle-aged man in good health. Some clones in this sample may be carry-over from other donors' samples. CDR3s include the opening cysteine and the closing phenylalanine or tryptophan. A D gene is named only where the DNA matches it firmly. The size field is filled for only some rows; it gives once, few, many or a size class.

j_call v_call d_call clone_size cdr3_length cdr3_nt cdr3_aa
TRBJ2-7 TRBV5-1 TRBD1 NA 14 TGCGCCAGCAGCTTGGGGACAGGGTTCTACGAGCAGTACTTC CASSLGTGFYEQYF
TRBJ1-4 TRBV6-5 NA NA 15 TGTGCCAGCAGTTACTCAGGACTAACTAATGAAAAACTGTTTTTT CASSYSGLTNEKLFF
TRBJ1-5 TRBV11-2 NA NA 15 TGTGCCAGCAGCCAAGGGGCCGGGTACAATCAGCCCCAGCATTTT CASSQGAGYNQPQHF
TRBJ1-5 TRBV7-8 NA NA 17 TGTGCCAGCAGCTTAGCGGGGACCCCAGGGATCGGTCAGCCCCAGCATTTT CASSLAGTPGIGQPQHF
TRBJ1-5 TRBV6-5 NA NA 13 TGTGCCAGCAGTTACGAACGCAATCAGCCCCAGCATTTT CASSYERNQPQHF
TRBJ1-2 TRBV14 NA NA 13 TGTGCCAGCAGCCATGCTAGGGGGGATGGCTACACCTTC CASSHARGDGYTF
TRBJ1-5 TRBV28 NA NA 16 TGTGCCAGCAGCTTCGCCGGCCGAGGTAGCAATCAGCCCCAGCATTTT CASSFAGRGSNQPQHF
TRBJ2-7 TRBV2 NA few 13 TGTGCCAGCAGTGAACCTTGGAGCTACGAGCAGTACTTC CASSEPWSYEQYF
TRBJ1-6 TRBV2 NA NA 13 TGTGCCAGCAAGGTACAGAAGAATTCACCCCTCCACTTT CASKVQKNSPLHF
TRBJ2-3 TRBV2 TRBD2 NA 15 TGTGCCAGCAGTGATAGACTAGCGTACCCAGATACGCAGTATTTT CASSDRLAYPDTQYF
TRBJ1-2 TRBV5-4 TRBD1 few 13 TGTGCCAGCGGTACAGGGGGGAGCTATGGCTACACCTTC CASGTGGSYGYTF
TRBJ1-1 TRBV4-3 NA once 16 TGCGCCAGCAGCCAAGTCCCGGGACGGGAGGACACTGAAGCTTTCTTT CASSQVPGREDTEAFF
TRBJ1-6 TRBV6-5 NA NA 14 TGTGCCAGCAACACAGGGAGCCAAGGTTCACCCCTCCACTTT CASNTGSQGSPLHF
TRBJ2-1 TRBV19 NA NA 12 TGTGCCAGTAGCTTTGACTGGGATGAGCAGTTCTTC CASSFDWDEQFF
TRBJ1-2 TRBV7-9 NA few 14 TGTGCCAGCAGCTTATCTGATCCGGTTGATGGCTACACCTTC CASSLSDPVDGYTF
TRBJ2-3 TRBV29-1 TRBD2 NA 14 TGCAGCGTCAAGACTAGCGGGGAATCGGATACGCAGTATTTT CSVKTSGESDTQYF